This T cell receptor (beta chain) was profiled in a study of blood T cell repertoires in COVID-19. About the research overall: Sites across the United States, Italy and Spain contributed samples from acute and convalescent COVID-19. PBMCs, B-cell-depleted T cells, or T cells were the source of the cDNA or gDNA that made up the material.

The length of the CDR3 is 15 residues. The ends were cut back, 6 bases at V and 4 bases at J, with 13 bases in the middle. Germline loops: CDR1 WSHSY, CDR2 SAAADI. Authors' analysis steps: Nucleated cell counts were estimated from reference gene primer amplification. The protocol was immunoSEQ multiplex PCR, while the TCRdb copy is restricted to in-frame clones and leaves out a portion. Clone size and V and J calls were adopted from that table, with D and trimming inferred from the DNA. The table has approximately 140,000 clones, about 85% seen once. This TCR was sampled from a woman in her fifties or sixties with active or convalescent COVID-19. This chain connects TRBV10-2 to TRBJ1-6, with a tentative D call TRBD1 (5 bases). Sequencing was done on a sample of peripheral blood. CDR3 sequence reads: CASRGTGGYNSPLHF. The CDR3 DNA reads TGCGCCAGCAGGGGGACGGGGGGATATAATTCACCCCTCCACTTT.